This T cell receptor (beta chain) is drawn from a study of blood T cell repertoires in COVID-19. Study overall: T cells, B-cell-depleted T cells, or PBMCs provided the cDNA or gDNA that served as material.

This clone has a single count. Authors' analysis steps: Estimation of nucleated cell counts was performed using reference gene primer amplification. Sequencing was performed with immunoSEQ multiplex PCR; in TCRdb, only in-frame clones are kept and a portion is missing. V, J and clone size derive from that table, while D and trimming were established from the DNA sequence. The table includes 100,000 or so clones, roughly 92% detected once. The specimen sequenced was peripheral blood. The receptor was derived from a man in his 60s with acute or convalescent COVID-19.

CDR3 DNA sequence: TGTGCCAGCTCACCAACGAAACAGGGGGCAAACGAGCAGTACTTC. Translated: CASSPTKQGANEQYF. This sequence joins TRBV18 and TRBJ2-7; 9 bases map to TRBD1. Germline trimming cut 2 bases from V and 5 bases from J; bases unmatched to any gene: 7. Looked up from germline, CDR1 is KGHSH and CDR2 is LQKENI. This CDR3 is 15 amino acids long.